A single sample is the source of the 24 T cell receptor beta chains below, sequenced in a study of CD8 T cells in ankylosing spondylitis. Using its own MiXCR run on the 5' RACE reads, TCRdb lists one record per CDR3 protein. The table has about 240,000 distinct CDR3 sequences, 9.5% to 12% seen once. Sequenced material: blood, either unsorted or a sorted T cell fraction (not recorded which). Source of these receptors: a male donor with ankylosing spondylitis or in good health (not recorded which).

This clonotype has a count of ten or more. The chain links TRBV5-1 to TRBJ2-7, with 7 bases matching TRBD2. CDR3 length: 15 amino acids. The germline V gene encodes CDR1 SGHRS and CDR2 YFSETQ. With V trimmed by 3 bases and J by 1 base, 7 bases remained unmatched. CDR3: CASSSIAGVSYEQYF. CDR3 bases: TGCGCCAGCAGCTCTATAGCGGGTGTATCCTACGAGCAGTACTTC.

CDR3 nucleotides: TGTGCCAGCAGCCCAGGACAGGGGGGGTGGGGCACTGAAGCTTTCTTT. This gives the protein CASSPGQGGWGTEAFF. V usage is TRBV5-8 and J usage is TRBJ1-1; 10 bases are a match to TRBD1. The V segment lost 4 bases and the J segment 4 bases; nucleotides outside the gene matches: 10. CDR1 and CDR2 from the germline V gene are SGHTS and YDEGEE. There are 16 residues in the CDR3.

This clonotype was found many times. The chain joins TRBV10-3 to TRBJ2-7; D gene unclear. CDR3 size: 12 residues. CDR1 ENHRY and CDR2 SYGVKD come from the germline V gene. The V end lost 2 bases, the J end lost 4 bases, and 6 bases lay between the germline ends. The CDR3 coding sequence is TGTGCCATCAGTGAGGGACGGTACGAGCAGTACTTC. This encodes CAISEGRYEQYF.

This clonotype was seen at least ten times. The V and J genes are TRBV20-1 and TRBJ2-7; 7 bases match TRBD2. The ends lost 3 bases at V and 2 bases at J; junction bases unmatched: 10. This CDR3 spans 15 amino acids. The germline CDR1 and CDR2 sequences are DFQATT and SNEGSKA (reference sequence). The DNA of the CDR3 is TGCAGTGCTAGTGTCCCCAGCGCGGGAGCCTACGAGCAGTACTTC. Protein product: CSASVPSAGAYEQYF.

This clonotype was seen many times. The rearrangement links TRBV12-3 or TRBV12-4 to TRBJ2-4; no reliable D call. The CDR3 has 11 residues. Deletions cut 9 bases from V and 0 bases from J, with 3 bases between. The CDR3 region is CASLAKNIQYF. The CDR3 DNA is TGTGCCAGTCTAGCCAAAAACATTCAGTACTTC.

This clonotype was counted ten times or more. This chain connects TRBV29-1 to TRBJ2-3; D gene ambiguous. Trimming removed 7 bases from V and 2 bases from J, with 13 bases in between. CDR1 and CDR2 from the germline V gene are SQVTM and ANQGSEA. The CDR3 runs 13 residues. CDR3 residues: CSAKAILTDTQYF. DNA for the CDR3: TGCAGCGCCAAGGCAATCCTCACAGATACGCAGTATTTT.

The V and J genes are TRBV12-5 and TRBJ1-2, with 8 bases aligning to TRBD1. The CDR3 is made up of 14 amino acids. The germline CDR1 and CDR2 sequences are LGHNT and FRNRAP. The V gene end was trimmed by 3 bases and the J gene end by 7 bases; junction bases not matched to a gene: 7. CDR3 in DNA: TGTGCTAGTGGTTTTTTGCAGGGGGCAGGTGGCTACACCTTC. Translated: CASGFLQGAGGYTF.

The CDR3 protein is CATSREGRGVVGYTF. As DNA, the CDR3 is TGTGCCACCAGCAGAGAAGGCAGGGGGGTCGTAGGCTACACCTTC. The chain has TRBV15 and TRBJ1-2; TRBD1 agrees at 7 bases. CDR1 LNHNV and CDR2 YYDKDF come from the germline V gene (reference sequence). This CDR3 has 15 amino acids. The V gene end was trimmed by 0 bases and the J gene end by 8 bases; junction bases not matched to a gene: 9.

This clonotype was detected ten times or more. The rearrangement links TRBV12-3 or TRBV12-4 to TRBJ1-6; D gene uncertain. Trimming cost V 5 bases and J 7 bases, with 12 bases left between them. The CDR3 has 14 amino acids. The CDR3 nucleotides read TGTGCCAGCAGTCCCGGGATCAGGAATTCACCCCTCCACTTT. The encoded protein is CASSPGIRNSPLHF.

This clonotype occurred many times. The genes are TRBV12-3 or TRBV12-4 and TRBJ2-7, with D tentatively TRBD1 (5 bases). The CDR3 extends over 13 amino acids. Trimming took off 7 bases at V and 2 bases at J, with 12 bases between the two ends. The CDR3 sequence is CASTLGQTYEQYF. The CDR3 nucleotides are TGTGCCAGCACCCTGGGGCAGACCTACGAGCAGTACTTC.

Many counts were recorded for this clonotype. V gene TRBV20-1 combines with J gene TRBJ2-7; possibly TRBD2 for D (5 bases). Trimming left V 1 base short and J 3 bases short, with 10 bases between. The germline V gene has CDR1 DFQATT and CDR2 SNEGSKA (reference sequence). CDR3 length: 13 residues. The CDR3: CSARGTRDYEQYF. CDR3 nucleotides: TGCAGTGCTAGAGGGACTCGCGACTACGAGCAGTACTTC.

Many counts were recorded for this clonotype. The CDR3 DNA is TGTGCCATCAGTGTTTCTCTAGCGGCGGGCGCCACTGAAGCTTTCTTT. It encodes CAISVSLAAGATEAFF. This chain links TRBV10-3 with TRBJ1-1; the D is unclear. Germline-derived CDR1 and CDR2 are ENHRY and SYGVKD. CDR3 size: 16 residues. V lost 4 bases to trimming and J lost 4 bases, with 19 bases between them.

This chain joins TRBV12-5 and TRBJ1-3; TRBD1 might be the D (5 bases). Germline CDR1 reads LGHNT; CDR2 reads FRNRAP. V was cut by 7 bases and J by 4 bases, with 11 bases left in between. CDR3 length equals 13 residues. The CDR3 DNA sequence: TGTGCTAGTGCCCCAGGGCCGGGAAACACCATATATTTT. This translates into CASAPGPGNTIYF.

The rearrangement joins TRBV20-1 to TRBJ1-4, with 8 nucleotides matching TRBD1. Germline V gene data show CDR1 as DFQATT and CDR2 as SNEGSKA (reference sequence). V lost 2 bases, J lost 0 bases, and 5 bases stayed unmatched. The CDR3 spans 16 residues. DNA of the CDR3: TGCAGTGCTAGAAAACCGGGACAGGCAACTAATGAAAAACTGTTTTTT. It yields the protein CSARKPGQATNEKLFF.

This clonotype was counted ten times or more. The V and J genes are TRBV11-2 and TRBJ1-1, with a tentative D call TRBD1 (5 bases). The germline CDR1 and CDR2 sequences are SGHAT and FQNNGV. The CDR3 spans 15 residues. Between the trimmed V and J ends, which lost 6 bases and 1 base, there was a span of 15 bases. Here the CDR3 reads CASRWPGRKNTEAFF. DNA for the CDR3: TGTGCCAGCAGGTGGCCGGGACGGAAGAACACTGAAGCTTTCTTT.

The chain employs TRBV7-9 and TRBJ2-1; tentative D call: TRBD2 (7 bases). V was pared by 1 base and J by 3 bases, with 10 bases between. Germline V gene sequence: CDR1 SEHNR, CDR2 FQNEAQ (reference sequence). This CDR3 is 15 amino acids long. This chain's CDR3 is CASSLGGGHYNEQFF. CDR3 coding DNA: TGTGCCAGCAGCTTAGGGGGGGGCCACTACAATGAGCAGTTCTTC.

This clonotype occurred many times. The rearrangement uses TRBV15 and TRBJ1-5; weak D call: TRBD1 (6 bases). CDR1 LNHNV and CDR2 YYDKDF come from the germline V gene (reference sequence). The CDR3 is made up of 14 amino acids. With 2 bases removed from V and 5 bases from J, the gap between germline ends came to 10 bases. CDR3 protein: CATSRTGPHQPQHF. In nucleotides, the CDR3 is TGTGCCACCAGCAGAACAGGGCCCCATCAGCCCCAGCATTTT.

This clonotype showed up many times. This rearrangement joins TRBV20-1 to TRBJ2-1; the D gene is possibly TRBD2 (6 bases). Germline lookup yields CDR1 DFQATT and CDR2 SNEGSKA (reference sequence). The CDR3 has 11 amino acids. V was clipped by 6 bases and J by 8 bases, with 11 bases between them. CDR3 amino acids: CSAASGDEQFF. CDR3 nucleotides: TGCAGTGCCGCTTCGGGGGATGAGCAGTTCTTC.

The CDR3 reads CASSSRTPGSGETQYF. The CDR3 region has the DNA TGTGCCAGCAGCTCGCGGACCCCGGGATCGGGGGAGACCCAGTACTTC. This chain connects TRBV13 to TRBJ2-5; D may be TRBD2 (5 bases). V was shortened by 4 bases and J by 5 bases, with 20 bases between the two germline ends. The CDR3 covers 16 residues. From germline, CDR1 is PRHDT and CDR2 FYEKMQ (reference sequence).

The gene calls are TRBV9 and TRBJ1-1; D gene uncertain. The CDR3 runs 13 residues. Trimming pared 3 bases from V and 4 bases from J, leaving 10 bases between. Per the germline V gene, CDR1 is SGDLS and CDR2 is YYNGEE. The CDR3 loop is CASSDFTSTEAFF. The DNA for the CDR3 is TGTGCCAGCAGCGATTTCACTAGCACTGAAGCTTTCTTT.

There are many counts of this clonotype. J is TRBJ2-7 and V is TRBV5-1, with D perhaps TRBD1 or TRBD2 (5 bases each). This CDR3 is 14 amino acids long. Germline assignment: CDR1 SGHRS and CDR2 YFSETQ. The germline V and J ends were trimmed by 5 bases and 13 bases, with 25 bases remaining between them. CDR3 sequence: CASRLFSGTPLFYF. CDR3 DNA: TGCGCCAGCAGACTTTTCTCCGGGACCCCCCTATTTTACTTC.

This clonotype occurred many times. The V and J genes are TRBV20-1 and TRBJ1-2; TRBD1 matches 9 bases. The CDR3 loop spans 12 amino acids. V lost 5 bases and J lost 6; bases outside the gene matches: 4. CDR1 and CDR2 (germline): DFQATT, SNEGSKA (reference sequence). CDR3 in amino acids: CSARQGGHGYTF. CDR3 coding DNA: TGCAGTGCTCGACAGGGGGGGCATGGCTACACCTTC.

The chain combines TRBV11-2 with TRBJ1-1; D is unclear. Trimming cost V 0 bases and J 10 bases, with 21 bases left between them. The CDR3 is 16 residues long. The V gene's germline CDR1 is SGHAT and CDR2 FQNNGV. The CDR3 DNA is TGTGCCAGCAGCTTAGATCAGAGGAGGAGGGTCGCTGCAGCTTTCTTT. Translation gives CASSLDQRRRVAAAFF.

The table lists this clonotype with a few counts. The chain links TRBV7-3 to TRBJ2-1, with TRBD1 identical over 7 bases. Germline lookup yields CDR1 SGHTA and CDR2 FQGTGA. This CDR3 contains 16 residues. Germline trimming cut 3 bases from V and 1 base from J; bases unmatched to any gene: 6. Here the CDR3 DNA reads TGTGCCAGCAGCTTCCCCGGGACAGAGTCCTACAATGAGCAGTTCTTC. Amino acid sequence: CASSFPGTESYNEQFF.